The rows below give T cell receptor beta chains drawn from one sample of a study of metastatic and nonmetastatic thyroid tumors. TCRdb used MiXCR to call clones anew from the PCR reads. Seen here are about 92,000 clones, about 15% observed once, and the top ten hold around 3.3%. The sequenced sample consisted of blood. These receptors were collected from a female donor with papillary thyroid cancer or a benign thyroid nodule (not recorded which). Some clones in this sample may be carry-over from other donors' samples. Each CDR3 is given with its conserved first and last residue. The order of the fields is J gene, clone size, D gene, CDR3 length, V gene, CDR3 protein, CDR3 DNA. A D gene is named only where the DNA matches it firmly. The size entry is marked missing in some rows and otherwise reads once, few, many or a size class.

J: TRBJ1-2; size: few; D: .; length: 13; V: TRBV28; CDR3: CASRWQGYYCYTF; DNA: TGTGCCAGCAGATGGCAGGGGTACTATTGCTACACCTTC
J: TRBJ2-3; size: .; D: TRBD2; length: 16; V: TRBV20-1; CDR3: CSARDPRGGRTDTQYF; DNA: TGCAGTGCTAGAGATCCGCGGGGGGGCCGCACAGATACGCAGTATTTT
J: TRBJ1-2; size: few; D: .; length: 17; V: TRBV11-2; CDR3: CASSSSAFRGGDYGYTF; DNA: TGTGCCAGCAGCTCCTCCGCCTTCAGGGGTGGTGACTATGGCTACACCTTC
J: TRBJ2-7; size: many; D: .; length: 14; V: TRBV5-1; CDR3: CASSHRRPPGEQYF; DNA: TGCGCCAGCAGCCACAGACGTCCCCCAGGGGAGCAGTACTTC
J: TRBJ2-2; size: .; D: .; length: 16; V: TRBV9; CDR3: CASSVAQGTMSGELFF; DNA: TGTGCCAGCAGCGTAGCTCAGGGGACAATGTCCGGGGAACTGTTTTTT
J: TRBJ1-2; size: many; D: TRBD1; length: 17; V: TRBV6-2/TRBV6-3; CDR3: CASRPGDRIGPNYGYTF; DNA: TGTGCCAGCAGGCCAGGGGACAGAATCGGACCCAACTATGGCTACACCTTC
J: TRBJ2-7; size: once; D: .; length: 13; V: TRBV3-1; CDR3: CVSSPDSNYEQYF; DNA: TGTGTCAGCAGCCCCGACAGTAACTACGAGCAGTACTTC
J: TRBJ2-7; size: many; D: .; length: 13; V: TRBV5-4; CDR3: CASSFSLDYEQYF; DNA: TGTGCCAGCAGCTTTTCCCTAGACTACGAGCAGTACTTC
J: TRBJ2-7; size: few; D: .; length: 13; V: TRBV9; CDR3: CASSTDGTYEQYF; DNA: TGTGCCAGCAGCACTGACGGCACCTACGAGCAGTACTTC
J: TRBJ1-3; size: few; D: .; length: 14; V: TRBV28; CDR3: CASSLSEPGNTIYF; DNA: TGTGCCAGCAGTTTGTCGGAACCTGGAAACACCATATATTTT
J: TRBJ1-2; size: few; D: .; length: 13; V: TRBV4-1; CDR3: CASSQGGVEGYTF; DNA: TGCGCCAGCAGCCAAGGAGGGGTGGAAGGCTACACCTTC
J: TRBJ1-5; size: many; D: .; length: 15; V: TRBV6-1; CDR3: CASSSLDRRAQPQHF; DNA: TGTGCCAGCAGTTCCCTAGACAGGCGGGCTCAGCCCCAGCATTTT
J: TRBJ2-5; size: .; D: .; length: 14; V: TRBV6-1; CDR3: CAIKTAWGRETQYF; DNA: TGTGCCATCAAGACGGCGTGGGGCCGAGAAACCCAGTACTTC
J: TRBJ1-1; size: .; D: .; length: 13; V: TRBV18; CDR3: CASSPLQNTEALF; DNA: TGTGCCAGCTCACCACTACAGAACACTGAAGCTTTATTT
J: TRBJ2-2; size: many; D: .; length: 14; V: TRBV7-3; CDR3: CASSLTSASGELFF; DNA: TGTGCCAGCAGCTTAACTAGCGCTTCTGGGGAGCTGTTTTTT
J: TRBJ1-1; size: many; D: TRBD1; length: 14; V: TRBV5-1; CDR3: CASSLTTGHTEAFF; DNA: TGCGCCAGCAGCTTGACGACAGGGCACACTGAAGCTTTCTTT
J: TRBJ2-1; size: few; D: .; length: 15; V: TRBV18; CDR3: CASSLALTTVNEQFF; DNA: TGTGCCAGCTCCCTAGCGCTAACTACGGTTAATGAGCAGTTCTTC
J: TRBJ1-6; size: few; D: .; length: 13; V: TRBV28; CDR3: CASSKGLNSPIHF; DNA: TGTGCCAGCAGTAAGGGGTTGAATTCACCCATCCACTTT
J: TRBJ2-3; size: .; D: .; length: 12; V: TRBV11-2; CDR3: CASSLDVYTQYF; DNA: TGTGCCAGCAGCTTAGACGTTTATACGCAGTATTTT
J: TRBJ2-5; size: few; D: TRBD2; length: 23; V: TRBV20-1; CDR3: CSAETDGGGRSGGRGSAQETQYF; DNA: TGCAGTGCTGAGACCGACGGTGGCGGACGTAGCGGGGGCCGGGGCTCAGCACAAGAGACCCAGTACTTC
J: TRBJ1-5; size: .; D: TRBD1; length: 15; V: TRBV28; CDR3: CASIKQGSSNQPQHF; DNA: TGTGCCAGCATTAAACAGGGGTCTAGCAATCAGCCCCAGCATTTT
J: TRBJ2-3; size: many; D: TRBD1; length: 14; V: TRBV12-3/TRBV12-4; CDR3: CASRADRGPDTQYF; DNA: TGTGCCAGCAGAGCCGACAGGGGCCCAGATACGCAGTATTTT
J: TRBJ1-2; size: .; D: TRBD1; length: 14; V: TRBV6-1; CDR3: CASIQGGVNYVYTF; DNA: TGTGCTAGCATACAGGGGGGTGTTAACTATGTCTACACCTTC
J: TRBJ2-3; size: many; D: .; length: 17; V: TRBV20-1; CDR3: CSAREGRDPFGADTQYF; DNA: TGCAGTGCTAGAGAAGGGCGGGACCCGTTTGGCGCAGATACGCAGTATTTT
J: TRBJ2-3; size: .; D: .; length: 15; V: TRBV5-1; CDR3: CASSPRGAATDTQYF; DNA: TGCGCCAGCAGCCCTAGGGGGGCGGCCACAGATACGCAGTATTTT
J: TRBJ2-7; size: many; D: TRBD1; length: 15; V: TRBV4-1; CDR3: CASSQSTTGSYEQYF; DNA: TGCGCCAGCAGCCAATCCACGACAGGGTCCTACGAGCAGTACTTC
J: TRBJ2-1; size: many; D: .; length: 11; V: TRBV25-1; CDR3: CASTRNNEQFF; DNA: TGTGCCAGCACTCGGAACAATGAGCAGTTCTTC
J: TRBJ2-5; size: .; D: .; length: 15; V: TRBV15; CDR3: CATSRGRAQGWTQYF; DNA: TGTGCCACCAGCAGAGGTCGGGCACAAGGTTGGACCCAGTACTTC
J: TRBJ1-1; size: .; D: TRBD1; length: 16; V: TRBV11-3; CDR3: CASSSGTGSGNTEAFF; DNA: TGTGCCAGCAGTTCCGGGACAGGGTCGGGGAACACTGAAGCTTTCTTT
J: TRBJ2-3; size: .; D: .; length: 15; V: TRBV5-6; CDR3: CASRATGRSTDTQYF; DNA: TGTGCCAGCAGGGCGACTGGGCGTTCAACAGATACGCAGTATTTT
J: TRBJ2-3; size: many; D: .; length: 19; V: TRBV28; CDR3: CASSFFPPMRGEYTDTQYF; DNA: TGTGCCAGCAGTTTTTTTCCCCCCATGAGGGGCGAGTACACAGATACGCAGTATTTT
J: TRBJ1-2; size: once; D: .; length: 14; V: TRBV2; CDR3: CASSIGGVAYGYTF; DNA: TGTGCCAGCAGCATAGGAGGGGTGGCCTATGGCTACACCTTC
J: TRBJ1-1; size: many; D: .; length: 14; V: TRBV5-4; CDR3: CASSPRGRNTEAFF; DNA: TGTGCCAGCAGCCCCCGGGGGAGGAACACTGAAGCTTTCTTT
J: TRBJ2-3; size: many; D: .; length: 15; V: TRBV7-3; CDR3: CASSLIAGPPDTQYF; DNA: TGTGCCAGCAGCTTAATTGCGGGGCCCCCAGATACGCAGTATTTT
J: TRBJ2-5; size: many; D: .; length: 13; V: TRBV6-1; CDR3: CASRSSGEETQYF; DNA: TGTGCCAGCAGGAGCTCAGGGGAAGAGACCCAGTACTTC
J: TRBJ2-7; size: .; D: .; length: 14; V: TRBV27; CDR3: CAISSGANSYDQYF; DNA: TGTGCCATCAGTTCCGGGGCTAACTCCTACGATCAGTACTTC
J: TRBJ1-2; size: .; D: .; length: 12; V: TRBV20-1; CDR3: CSARNSGHCYTF; DNA: TGCAGTGCTAGGAACAGTGGCCATTGCTACACCTTC
J: TRBJ2-7; size: many; D: .; length: 11; V: TRBV10-1; CDR3: CASSAGGEQYF; DNA: TGCGCCAGCAGCGCCGGCGGCGAGCAGTACTTC
J: TRBJ2-1; size: many; D: .; length: 11; V: TRBV12-3/TRBV12-4; CDR3: CASSRSNEQFF; DNA: TGTGCCAGCAGTCGAAGCAATGAGCAGTTCTTC
J: TRBJ2-2; size: many; D: .; length: 15; V: TRBV18; CDR3: CASSPRDKNTGELFF; DNA: TGTGCCAGCTCACCACGGGACAAGAACACCGGGGAGCTGTTTTTT
J: TRBJ2-7; size: few; D: .; length: 16; V: TRBV6-1; CDR3: CASRRYLGTSSYEQYF; DNA: TGTGCCAGTCGAAGGTACCTGGGGACAAGCTCCTACGAGCAGTACTTC
J: TRBJ2-3; size: many; D: .; length: 15; V: TRBV6-4; CDR3: CASSEGGGQADTQYF; DNA: TGTGCCAGCAGTGAAGGTGGGGGCCAAGCAGATACGCAGTATTTT
J: TRBJ1-2; size: many; D: TRBD1; length: 18; V: TRBV2; CDR3: CASSQYRQGAEGNYGYTF; DNA: TGTGCCAGCAGTCAATATCGACAGGGGGCCGAGGGAAATTATGGCTACACCTTC
J: TRBJ2-7; size: .; D: .; length: 12; V: TRBV30; CDR3: CAWSVTPYEQYF; DNA: TGTGCCTGGAGTGTAACCCCCTACGAGCAGTACTTC
J: TRBJ2-5; size: many; D: TRBD2; length: 15; V: TRBV27; CDR3: CASSPLAGLQETQYF; DNA: TGTGCCAGCAGTCCATTAGCGGGCCTGCAAGAGACCCAGTACTTC
J: TRBJ2-1; size: many; D: TRBD2; length: 13; V: TRBV6-1; CDR3: CASRTSDHNEQFF; DNA: TGTGCCAGCCGGACTAGCGATCACAATGAGCAGTTCTTC
J: TRBJ1-6; size: many; D: .; length: 14; V: TRBV28; CDR3: CATAGGLGNSPLHF; DNA: TGTGCCACTGCCGGGGGGCTAGGGAATTCACCCCTCCACTTT
J: TRBJ2-1; size: many; D: TRBD2; length: 16; V: TRBV4-2; CDR3: CASSQDTSGGYNEQFF; DNA: TGTGCCAGCAGCCAAGATACCAGCGGGGGGTACAATGAGCAGTTCTTC
J: TRBJ1-6; size: many; D: .; length: 13; V: TRBV3-1; CDR3: CASSQEDNSPLHF; DNA: TGTGCCAGCAGCCAAGAGGATAATTCACCCCTCCACTTT
J: TRBJ2-2; size: .; D: .; length: 16; V: TRBV20-1; CDR3: CSANDRAGGGGEELFF; DNA: TGCAGTGCTAACGACAGGGCTGGGGGCGGGGGCGAGGAGCTGTTTTTT
J: TRBJ1-2; size: few; D: TRBD1; length: 16; V: TRBV6-4; CDR3: CASSDGVGQGGYGYTF; DNA: TGTGCCAGCAGTGACGGAGTGGGACAGGGGGGCTATGGCTACACCTTC
J: TRBJ1-2; size: .; D: .; length: 15; V: TRBV6-5; CDR3: CASSYNPDSTYFYTF; DNA: TGTGCCAGCAGTTACAACCCGGACAGCACCTATTTCTACACCTTC
J: TRBJ2-3; size: many; D: .; length: 12; V: TRBV6-6; CDR3: CASSSSADTQYF; DNA: TGTGCCAGCAGTTCCTCGGCAGATACGCAGTATTTT
J: TRBJ1-4; size: many; D: .; length: 14; V: TRBV6-1; CDR3: CASSQTVTNEKLFF; DNA: TGTGCCAGCAGCCAGACGGTAACAAATGAAAAACTGTTTTTT
J: TRBJ2-5; size: many; D: .; length: 16; V: TRBV20-1; CDR3: CSARDSGVGKQETQYF; DNA: TGCAGTGCTAGAGACTCCGGGGTAGGGAAACAAGAGACCCAGTACTTC
J: TRBJ1-1; size: many; D: .; length: 10; V: TRBV20-1; CDR3: CSAGWTEAFF; DNA: TGCAGTGCAGGGTGGACTGAAGCTTTCTTT
J: TRBJ2-6; size: many; D: .; length: 13; V: TRBV30; CDR3: CAWRAAGANVLTF; DNA: TGTGCCTGGAGGGCAGCTGGGGCCAACGTCCTGACTTTC